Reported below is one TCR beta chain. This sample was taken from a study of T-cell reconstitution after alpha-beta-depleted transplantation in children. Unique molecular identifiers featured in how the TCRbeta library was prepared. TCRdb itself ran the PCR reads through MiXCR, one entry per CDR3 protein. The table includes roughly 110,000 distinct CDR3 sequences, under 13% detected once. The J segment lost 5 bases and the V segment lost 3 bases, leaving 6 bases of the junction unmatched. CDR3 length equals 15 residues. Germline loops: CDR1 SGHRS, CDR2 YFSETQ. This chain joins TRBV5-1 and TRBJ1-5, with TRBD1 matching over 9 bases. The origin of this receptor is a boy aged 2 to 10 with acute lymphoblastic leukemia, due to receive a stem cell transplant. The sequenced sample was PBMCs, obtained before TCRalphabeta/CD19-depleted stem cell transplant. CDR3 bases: TGCGCCAGCAGCTCGGGGACAGGGATTTATCAGCCCCAGCATTTT. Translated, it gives CASSSGTGIYQPQHF.